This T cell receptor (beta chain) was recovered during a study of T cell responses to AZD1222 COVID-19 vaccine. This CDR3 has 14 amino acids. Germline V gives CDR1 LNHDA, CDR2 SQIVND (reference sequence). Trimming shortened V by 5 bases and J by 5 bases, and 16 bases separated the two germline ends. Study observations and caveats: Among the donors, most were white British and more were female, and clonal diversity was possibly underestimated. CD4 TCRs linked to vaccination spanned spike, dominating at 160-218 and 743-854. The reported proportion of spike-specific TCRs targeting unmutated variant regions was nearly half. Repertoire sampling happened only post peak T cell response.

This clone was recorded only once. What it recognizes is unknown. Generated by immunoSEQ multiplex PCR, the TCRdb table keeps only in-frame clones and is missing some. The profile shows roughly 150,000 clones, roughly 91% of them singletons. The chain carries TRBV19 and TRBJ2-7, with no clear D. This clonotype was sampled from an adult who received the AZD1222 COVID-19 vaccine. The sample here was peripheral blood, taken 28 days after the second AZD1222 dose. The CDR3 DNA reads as TGTGCCAGTAGTGATCGACCTCGTCAAGACGAGCAGTACTTC. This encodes CASSDRPRQDEQYF.